This T cell receptor (beta chain) derives from a study of lymphopenia after photon versus proton radiotherapy. Here immunoSEQ multiplex PCR was the method, and the copy in TCRdb shows in-frame clones only, minus some. The sample yields about 160,000 clones, about 85% seen once. The V gene's germline CDR1 is MNHEY and CDR2 SVGAGI. The CDR3 totals 15 residues. Deletions cut 5 bases from V and 0 bases from J, with 13 bases between. The genes are TRBV6-5 and TRBJ1-2; D gene ambiguous. The TCR originated in a man in his fifties with gastric cancer. The input for sequencing was peripheral blood, taken from a patient treated with photon-based radiotherapy. CDR3 amino acids: CASSKSTGANYGYTF. The CDR3 DNA sequence: TGTGCCAGCAGTAAATCGACCGGGGCTAACTATGGCTACACCTTC.